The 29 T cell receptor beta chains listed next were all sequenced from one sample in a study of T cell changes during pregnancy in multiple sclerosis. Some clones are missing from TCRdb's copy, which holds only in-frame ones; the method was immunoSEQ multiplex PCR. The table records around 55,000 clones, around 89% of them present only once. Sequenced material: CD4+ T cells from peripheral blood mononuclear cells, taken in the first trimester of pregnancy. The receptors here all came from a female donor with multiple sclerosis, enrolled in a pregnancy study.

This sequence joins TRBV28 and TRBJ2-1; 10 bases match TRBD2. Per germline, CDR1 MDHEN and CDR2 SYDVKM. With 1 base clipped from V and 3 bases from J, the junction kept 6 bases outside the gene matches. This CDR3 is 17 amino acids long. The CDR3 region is CASSLSASGSFYNEQFF. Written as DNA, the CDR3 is TGTGCCAGCAGTTTATCGGCTAGCGGGAGTTTCTACAATGAGCAGTTCTTC.

The CDR3 protein is CASSPRGAVNTEAFF. In DNA, the CDR3 is TGCGCCAGCAGCCCAAGGGGCGCGGTGAACACTGAAGCTTTCTTT. V is TRBV4-3 and J is TRBJ1-1; tentative D call: TRBD1 (5 bases). CDR3 length equals 15 residues. V was shortened by 4 bases and J by 0 bases, with 12 bases between the two germline ends. CDR1 and CDR2 from the germline V gene are LGHNA and YSLEER.

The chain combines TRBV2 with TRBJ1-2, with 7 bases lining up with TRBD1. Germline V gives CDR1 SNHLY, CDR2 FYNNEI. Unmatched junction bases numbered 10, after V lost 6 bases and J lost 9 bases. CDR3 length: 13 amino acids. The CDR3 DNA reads TGTGCCAGCAGGCGGGACAGAAATAACCGCTACACCTTC. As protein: CASRRDRNNRYTF.

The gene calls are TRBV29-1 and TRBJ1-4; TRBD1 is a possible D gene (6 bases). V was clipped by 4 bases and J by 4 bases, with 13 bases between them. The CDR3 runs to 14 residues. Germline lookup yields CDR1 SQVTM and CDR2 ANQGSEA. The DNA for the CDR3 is TGCAGCGTTGGTGGGGGCGAAGATAATGAAAAACTGTTTTTT. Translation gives CSVGGGEDNEKLFF. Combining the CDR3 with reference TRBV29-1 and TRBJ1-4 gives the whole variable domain SAVISQKPSRDICQRGTSLTIQCQVDSQVTMMFWYRQQPGQSLTLIATANQGSEATYESGFVIDKFPISRPNLTFSTLTVSNMSPEDSSIYLCSVGGGEDNEKLFFGSGTQLSVL.

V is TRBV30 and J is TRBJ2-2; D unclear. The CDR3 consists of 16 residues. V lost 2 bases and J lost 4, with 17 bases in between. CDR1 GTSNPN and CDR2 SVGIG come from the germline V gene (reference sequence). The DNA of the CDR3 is TGTGCCTGGAGTTTCACACGGAGTAGTGGCACCGGGGAGCTGTTTTTT. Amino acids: CAWSFTRSSGTGELFF. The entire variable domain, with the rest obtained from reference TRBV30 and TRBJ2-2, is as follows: SQTIHQWPATLVQPVGSPLSLECTVEGTSNPNLYWYRQAAGRGLQLLFYSVGIGQISSEVPQNLSASRPQDRQFILSSKKLLLSDSGFYLCAWSFTRSSGTGELFFGEGSRLTVL.

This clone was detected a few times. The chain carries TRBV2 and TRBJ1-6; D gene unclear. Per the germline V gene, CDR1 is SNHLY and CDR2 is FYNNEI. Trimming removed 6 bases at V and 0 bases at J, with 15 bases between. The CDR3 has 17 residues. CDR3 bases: TGTGCCAGCAGACGCACCCTCTCGAGCTCCTATAATTCACCCCTCCACTTT. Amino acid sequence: CASRRTLSSSYNSPLHF.

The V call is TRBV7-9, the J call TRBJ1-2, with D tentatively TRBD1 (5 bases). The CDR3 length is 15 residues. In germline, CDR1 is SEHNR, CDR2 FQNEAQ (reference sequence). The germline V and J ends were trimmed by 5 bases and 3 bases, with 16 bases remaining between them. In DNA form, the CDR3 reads TGTGCCAGCAGCACCGTGACAGAGCTCGACTATGGCTACACCTTC. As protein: CASSTVTELDYGYTF.

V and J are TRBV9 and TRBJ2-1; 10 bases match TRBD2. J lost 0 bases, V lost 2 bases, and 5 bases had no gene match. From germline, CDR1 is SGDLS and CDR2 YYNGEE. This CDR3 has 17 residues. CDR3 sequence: CASSVGLAWSSYNEQFF. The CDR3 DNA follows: TGTGCCAGCAGCGTGGGACTAGCGTGGTCCTCCTACAATGAGCAGTTCTTC. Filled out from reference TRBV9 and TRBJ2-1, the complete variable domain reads DSGVTQTPKHLITATGQRVTLRCSPRSGDLSVYWYQQSLDQGLQFLIQYYNGEERAKGNILERFSAQQFPDLHSELNLSSLELGDSALYFCASSVGLAWSSYNEQFFGPGTRLTVL.

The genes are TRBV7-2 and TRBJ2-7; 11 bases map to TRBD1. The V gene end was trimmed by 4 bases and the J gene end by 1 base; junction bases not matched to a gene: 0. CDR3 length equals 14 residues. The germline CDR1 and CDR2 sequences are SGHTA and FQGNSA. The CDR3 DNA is TGTGCCAGCAGCTGGGACAGGGGGTCCTACGAGCAGTACTTC. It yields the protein CASSWDRGSYEQYF.

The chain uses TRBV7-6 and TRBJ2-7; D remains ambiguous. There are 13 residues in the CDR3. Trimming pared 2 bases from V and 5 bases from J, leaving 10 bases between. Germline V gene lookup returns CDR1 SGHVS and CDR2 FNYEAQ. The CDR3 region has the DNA TGTGCCAGCAGCTTACAGGCAGCTCACGAGCAGTACTTC. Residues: CASSLQAAHEQYF.

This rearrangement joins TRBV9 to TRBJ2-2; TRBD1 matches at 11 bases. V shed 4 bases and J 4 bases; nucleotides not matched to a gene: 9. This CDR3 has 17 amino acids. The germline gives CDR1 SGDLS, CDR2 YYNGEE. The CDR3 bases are TGTGCCAGCAGCACGAGGGGGACAGGGGGAGGCACCGGGGAGCTGTTTTTT. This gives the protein CASSTRGTGGGTGELFF.

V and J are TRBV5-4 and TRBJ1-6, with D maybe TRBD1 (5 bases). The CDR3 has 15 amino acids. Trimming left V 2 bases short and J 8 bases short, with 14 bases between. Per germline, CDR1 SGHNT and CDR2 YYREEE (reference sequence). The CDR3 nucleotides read TGTGCCAGCAGCTTAGGTGTCTCCAGGGATTCACCCCTCCACTTT. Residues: CASSLGVSRDSPLHF. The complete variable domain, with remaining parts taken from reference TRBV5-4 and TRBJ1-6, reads ETGVTQSPTHLIKTRGQQVTLRCSSQSGHNTVSWYQQALGQGPQFIFQYYREEENGRGNFPPRFSGLQFPNYSSELNVNALELDDSALYLCASSLGVSRDSPLHFGNGTRLTVT.

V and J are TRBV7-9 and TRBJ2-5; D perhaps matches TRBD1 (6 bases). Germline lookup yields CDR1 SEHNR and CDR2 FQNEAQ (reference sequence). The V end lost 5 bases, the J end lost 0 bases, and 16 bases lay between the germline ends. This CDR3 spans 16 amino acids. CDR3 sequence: CASSTPLTGYQETQYF. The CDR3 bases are TGTGCCAGCAGCACCCCTCTGACAGGATACCAAGAGACCCAGTACTTC.

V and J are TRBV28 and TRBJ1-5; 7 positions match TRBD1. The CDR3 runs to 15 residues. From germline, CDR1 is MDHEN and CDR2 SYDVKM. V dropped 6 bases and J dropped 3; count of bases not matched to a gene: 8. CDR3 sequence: CASSRSDRINQPQHF. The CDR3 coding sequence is TGTGCCAGCAGCCGATCGGACAGGATCAATCAGCCCCAGCATTTT. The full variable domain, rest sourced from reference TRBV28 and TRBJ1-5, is DVKVTQSSRYLVKRTGEKVFLECVQDMDHENMFWYRQDPGLGLRLIYFSYDVKMKEKGDIPEGYSVSREKKERFSLILESASTNQTSMYLCASSRSDRINQPQHFGDGTRLSIL.

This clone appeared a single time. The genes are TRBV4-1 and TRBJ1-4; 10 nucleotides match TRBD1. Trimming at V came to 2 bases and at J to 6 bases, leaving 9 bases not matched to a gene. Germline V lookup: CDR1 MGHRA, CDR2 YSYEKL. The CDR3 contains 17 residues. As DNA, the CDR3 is TGCGCCAGCAGCCAACCGGGACAGGGGAGGGCGGATGAAAAACTGTTTTTT. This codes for CASSQPGQGRADEKLFF.

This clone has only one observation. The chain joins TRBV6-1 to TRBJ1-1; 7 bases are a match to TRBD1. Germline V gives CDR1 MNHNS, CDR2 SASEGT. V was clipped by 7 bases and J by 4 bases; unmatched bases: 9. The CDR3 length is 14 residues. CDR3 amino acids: CASTIKTGLTEAFF. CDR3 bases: TGTGCCAGCACCATAAAGACAGGGCTCACTGAAGCTTTCTTT.

DNA for the CDR3: TGTGCCAGCAGTGAGTTCGTGGGACAGCTGAACACTGAAGCTTTCTTT. This translates into CASSEFVGQLNTEAFF. The chain links TRBV6-1 to TRBJ1-1, with 7 bases fitting TRBD1. The CDR3 sequence is 16 residues long. The V gene end was trimmed by 3 bases and the J gene end by 0 bases; junction bases not matched to a gene: 7. In germline, CDR1 is MNHNS, CDR2 SASEGT.

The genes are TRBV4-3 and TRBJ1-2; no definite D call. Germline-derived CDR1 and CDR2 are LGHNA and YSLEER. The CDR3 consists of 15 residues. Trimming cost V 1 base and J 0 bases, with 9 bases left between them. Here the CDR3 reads CASSQAGLANYGYTF. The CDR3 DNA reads TGCGCCAGCAGCCAAGCCGGCCTAGCTAACTATGGCTACACCTTC.

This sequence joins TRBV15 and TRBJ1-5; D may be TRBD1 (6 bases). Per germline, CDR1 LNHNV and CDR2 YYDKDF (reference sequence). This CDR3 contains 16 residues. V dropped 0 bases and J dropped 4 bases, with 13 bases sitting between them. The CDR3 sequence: CATSRDIQGPNQPQHF. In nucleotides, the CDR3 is TGTGCCACCAGCAGAGATATACAGGGTCCAAATCAGCCCCAGCATTTT.

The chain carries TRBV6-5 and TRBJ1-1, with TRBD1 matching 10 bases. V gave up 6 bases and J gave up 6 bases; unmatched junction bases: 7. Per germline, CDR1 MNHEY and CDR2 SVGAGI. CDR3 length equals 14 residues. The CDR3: CASRIPTGGSEAFF. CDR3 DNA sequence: TGTGCCAGCAGGATCCCGACAGGGGGCTCTGAAGCTTTCTTT.

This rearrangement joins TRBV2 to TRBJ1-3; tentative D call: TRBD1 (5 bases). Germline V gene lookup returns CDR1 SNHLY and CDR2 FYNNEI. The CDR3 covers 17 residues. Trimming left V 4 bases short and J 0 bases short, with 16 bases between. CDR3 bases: TGTGCCAGCAGTGGTCAGGGATTCTCCCTCTCTGGAAACACCATATATTTT. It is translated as CASSGQGFSLSGNTIYF. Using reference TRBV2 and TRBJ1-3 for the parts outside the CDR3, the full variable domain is EPEVTQTPSHQVTQMGQEVILRCVPISNHLYFYWYRQILGQKVEFLVSFYNNEISEKSEIFDDQFSVERPDGSNFTLKIRSTKLEDSAMYFCASSGQGFSLSGNTIYFGEGSWLTVV.

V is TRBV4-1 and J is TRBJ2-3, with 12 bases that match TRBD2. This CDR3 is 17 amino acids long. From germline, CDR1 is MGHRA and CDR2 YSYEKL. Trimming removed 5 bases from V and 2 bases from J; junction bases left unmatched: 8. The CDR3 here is CASSRFTSGRFTDTQYF. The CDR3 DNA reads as TGCGCCAGCAGCAGATTTACTAGCGGGAGGTTCACAGATACGCAGTATTTT.

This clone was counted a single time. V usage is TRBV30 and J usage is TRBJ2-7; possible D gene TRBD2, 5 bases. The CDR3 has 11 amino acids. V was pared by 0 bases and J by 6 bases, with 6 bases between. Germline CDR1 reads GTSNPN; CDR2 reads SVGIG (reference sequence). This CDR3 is CAWSVGIEQYF. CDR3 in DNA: TGTGCCTGGAGTGTCGGGATCGAGCAGTACTTC.

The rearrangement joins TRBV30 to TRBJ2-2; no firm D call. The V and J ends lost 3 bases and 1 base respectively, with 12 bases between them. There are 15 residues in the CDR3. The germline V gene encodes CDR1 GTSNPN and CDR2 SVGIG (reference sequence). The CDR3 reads CAWSPRSGNTGELFF. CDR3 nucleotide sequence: TGTGCCTGGAGCCCCCGATCAGGGAACACCGGGGAGCTGTTTTTT.

For the CDR3, the DNA is TGTGCCAGCTCATACAGGAATAATGAAAAACTGTTTTTT. It encodes CASSYRNNEKLFF. The J gene is TRBJ1-4, the V gene TRBV27; the D gene is possibly TRBD1 (5 bases). Trimming shortened V by 8 bases and J by 4 bases, and 11 bases separated the two germline ends. The CDR3 totals 13 residues. Germline CDR1 is MNHEY and CDR2 is SMNVEV (reference sequence).

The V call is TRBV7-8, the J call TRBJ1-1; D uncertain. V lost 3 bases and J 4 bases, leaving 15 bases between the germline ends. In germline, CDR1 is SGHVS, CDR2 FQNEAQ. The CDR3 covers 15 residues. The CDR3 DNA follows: TGTGCCAGCAGCTTTAGAGCGGGGTTGATCACTGAAGCTTTCTTT. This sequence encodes CASSFRAGLITEAFF.

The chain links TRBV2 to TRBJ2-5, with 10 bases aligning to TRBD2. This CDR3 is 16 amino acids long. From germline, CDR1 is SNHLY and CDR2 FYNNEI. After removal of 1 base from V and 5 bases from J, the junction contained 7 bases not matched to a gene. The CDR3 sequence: CASSEVVAGGGETQYF. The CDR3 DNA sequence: TGTGCCAGCAGTGAAGTCGTAGCGGGAGGCGGGGAGACCCAGTACTTC.

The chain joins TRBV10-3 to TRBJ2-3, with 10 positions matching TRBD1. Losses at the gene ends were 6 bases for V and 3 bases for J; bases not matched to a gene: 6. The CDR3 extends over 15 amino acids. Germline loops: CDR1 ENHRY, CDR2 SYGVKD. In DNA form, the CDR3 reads TGTGCCATCAGGGGCCGGACAGGGGGAACAGATACGCAGTATTTT. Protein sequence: CAIRGRTGGTDTQYF.

CDR3 in amino acids: CASSLKSTFLTTYEQYF. CDR3 DNA sequence: TGTGCCAGTAGCCTAAAATCGACTTTTCTTACAACCTACGAGCAGTACTTC. The rearrangement joins TRBV19 to TRBJ2-7; D unclear. Per the germline V gene, CDR1 is LNHDA and CDR2 is SQIVND (reference sequence). V gave up 6 bases and J gave up 2 bases, with 23 bases separating them. This CDR3 comprises 17 residues.